This TCR beta chain was captured in a study of spatial heterogeneity in lung cancer (dated by TCRdb to between 2018 and 2021). About the study as a whole: Beta-chain transcripts were consistently detected in greater numbers than alpha-chain transcripts, which likely reflects a higher abundance of beta-chain transcripts. In the raw uncorrected reads, each unique combination of TCR and UMI appeared more than ten times on average. TCR alpha and beta repertoires were quantitatively compared across multiple tumor regions, matched nontumor lung and blood in non-small cell lung cancer. Nonsynonymous mutation counts, determined by whole-exome sequencing of tumor tissue, were related to features of the TCR repertoire. Both alpha and beta chains were TCR-sequenced in samples taken at surgery, namely 220 tumor regions, 62 to 65 matched nontumor lung samples and 56 PBMC samples.

This clonotype occurred a few times. No antigen is known for it. No much larger clonotype is one base removed from it; base qualities were not supplied. Libraries came from 5' RACE. Sequencing was carried out with a NextSeq 500. To allow correction of PCR and sequencing errors, the TCR library protocol tagged every TCR cDNA molecule with a unique molecular identifier. In the original analysis: Decombinator tools were used for TCR identification, UMI-based error correction and CDR3 extraction. TCRs above a frequency of 2 per 1,000, corresponding to the top 1% of the tumor frequency distribution, were defined as expanded. Rényi diversity was computed with the R vegan package after subsampling each repertoire 100 times to 5,000 TCRs. CDR3 similarity networks were built from amino acid triplet string-kernel similarity, connecting CDR3s with pairwise similarity above 0.82. Through fastp at Q25 and MiXCR, TCRdb rebuilt clones from the public reads, retaining in-frame beta chains. CDR3 protein sequences are deduplicated, and each keeps its most common genes and DNA. The V and J calls come from TCRdb's annotation, not from the publication. For this sample there are fewer than 40,000 distinct CDR3 sequences; roughly 7.4% appear just once. Together, the top ten hold 25% to 35% of the sample.

Sample time point, as interpreted from the label and publication: sample taken at primary tumor resection. Whole RNA extracted from tumor and nontumor lung tissue, or from cryopreserved PBMC samples, was used for TCR sequencing without cell sorting. Samples were obtained from 70 to 85 patients with early-stage, untreated non-small cell lung cancer from the lung TRACERx cohort. Only patients for whom sufficient RNA was available from at least two tumor regions were selected for TCR sequencing. The paper as a whole reports these results and caveats: Additional single-cell paired TCR alpha and beta sequencing was considered necessary to confirm, at a functional level, the hypothesis that regional TCRs recognize regional mutations. Ubiquitous expanded tumor TCRs showed up in blood more often at tumor resection than at routine follow-up.

Germline trimming amounts to 1 base on V and 0 bases on J, with 22 as the count of junction bases outside the gene matches. Via the germline V gene (reference sequence), CDR1 is DFQATT and CDR2 SNEGSKA. The CDR3 has 21 amino acids, counting the end cysteine and phenylalanine. Only the CDR3 DNA stays, 63 bases, in frame from base 1. The chain links TRBV20-1 with TRBJ1-1; 8 middle bases align to TRBD1. The source material was PBMCs, sampled at surgery. The clonotype was recovered from a male donor with early-stage non-small cell lung cancer. The DNA sequence reads TGCAGTGCTAGAGGCCCCCCCAGGGTGACAGGGGTAGGGATTGTGAACACTGAAGCTTTCTTT. Its coded protein is CSARGPPRVTGVGIVNTEAFF.